The following is a T cell receptor (beta chain) sequence with its context. Its antigen is not identified. The CDR3 spans 14 residues. The V end lost 1 base, the J end lost 0 bases, and 7 bases lay between the germline ends. The germline V gene encodes CDR1 MGHRA and CDR2 YSYEKL. Excluded were patients having autoimmune disease history or systemic immunosuppression. The data originate from a study of OX40 agonist ivuxolimab in advanced cancers. Overall study findings and caveats: Partial responders treated at 0.1-3.0 mg/kg exhibited clonal expansion among the lowest measured.

Some clones are missing from TCRdb's copy, which holds only in-frame ones; the method was immunoSEQ multiplex PCR. The sample holds about 40,000 clones, around nine tenths seen once. The sequence was collected from an adult with an advanced solid tumor such as melanoma, head and neck, liver or kidney cancer. The J gene is TRBJ2-7, the V gene TRBV4-1; the D is unclear. Source: CD4+ or CD8+ T cells sorted from blood, taken in a trial of the OX40 agonist ivuxolimab. CDR3 loop: CASSQGVGSYEQYF. In DNA, the CDR3 is TGCGCCAGCAGCCAAGGGGTGGGCTCCTACGAGCAGTACTTC.